The entry below describes one T cell receptor (beta chain). The V and J ends lost 5 bases and 0 bases respectively, with 9 bases between them. Germline CDR1 is ENHRY and CDR2 is SYGVKD. This CDR3 spans 14 amino acids. This sample was taken from a study of shared clonotypes between healthy human individuals. Study information: Researchers assigned three CD4 naive, three CD4 memory, two CD8 naive and one CD8 memory plate to each donor.

Clones were read by immunoSEQ multiplex PCR, and TCRdb kept only the in-frame ones, dropping some. The table includes 2,500,000 or so clones, roughly 92% detected once. The receptor comes from a man aged 18-30 years in good health. V is TRBV10-3 and J is TRBJ2-3; TRBD1 is a possible D gene (5 bases). The sequenced sample was naive CD4+ T cells sorted from blood. Specified subset: CD45RA+ positively selected. The CDR3 sequence: CAISPGISTDTQYF. The DNA for the CDR3 is TGTGCCATCAGTCCAGGGATTAGCACAGATACGCAGTATTTT.